This T cell receptor (beta chain) comes out of a study of blood T cell repertoires in COVID-19. Generated by immunoSEQ multiplex PCR, the TCRdb table keeps only in-frame clones and is missing some. The data show 240,000 or so clones, around 83% seen once. The germline V gene has CDR1 SEHNR and CDR2 FQNEAQ (reference sequence). The CDR3 loop spans 12 amino acids. Trimming left V 6 bases short and J 7 bases short, with 9 bases between. The J gene is TRBJ2-2, the V gene TRBV7-9; a possible D gene is TRBD2 (5 bases). The receptor was isolated from a woman of 80 years or more with acute or convalescent COVID-19. The sequencing sample was made of peripheral blood. The CDR3 DNA reads as TGTGCCAGCAGGTCCCGGGGCGGGGAGCTGTTTTTT. This codes for CASRSRGGELFF.